Listed below are T cell receptor beta chains from one sample, sequenced in a study of T cell responses to AZD1222 COVID-19 vaccine. Generated by immunoSEQ multiplex PCR, the TCRdb table keeps only in-frame clones and is missing some. Among roughly 170,000 clones listed, 85% to 95% were seen once. This specimen was peripheral blood, taken on day 0 of AZD1222 vaccination. Source of these receptors: an adult in good health. The CDR3 runs from the conserved cysteine through the conserved F or W. The order of the fields is D gene, V gene, J gene, clone size, CDR3 protein, CDR3 DNA. A D gene is named only where the DNA matches it firmly. Size values are once, few and many counts, or a class for expanded clones, and some rows have none.

>NA|TRBV3-1/TRBV3-2|TRBJ2-1|NA
CASRLQGSPYNEQFF
TGTGCCAGCAGACTACAGGGAAGCCCCTACAATGAGCAGTTCTTC
>NA|TRBV5-8|TRBJ2-7|once
CASSLGVVVDSYEQYF
TGTGCCAGCAGCTTGGGGGTAGTAGTCGATTCCTACGAGCAGTACTTC
>TRBD1|TRBV4-3|TRBJ1-1|NA
CASSFTGGTEAFF
TGCGCCAGCAGCTTCACAGGGGGCACTGAAGCTTTCTTT
>TRBD1|TRBV6-6|TRBJ1-1|NA
CASCGQAYLEAFF
TGTGCCAGCTGCGGACAGGCGTATCTTGAAGCTTTCTTT
>NA|TRBV6-5|TRBJ1-2|NA
CASSYSGGIANYGYTF
TGTGCCAGCAGTTACTCGGGGGGAATAGCTAACTATGGCTACACCTTC
>NA|TRBV7-2|TRBJ1-1|NA
CASGKWGTEAFF
TGTGCCAGCGGAAAGTGGGGAACTGAAGCTTTCTTT
>NA|TRBV6-1|TRBJ2-7|once
CASSEGLGGQFYEQYF
TGTGCCAGCAGTGAGGGTCTCGGGGGACAATTCTACGAGCAGTACTTC
>NA|TRBV28|TRBJ2-7|NA
CASADGLLSYEQYF
TGTGCCAGCGCCGACGGACTCCTCTCCTACGAGCAGTACTTC
>NA|TRBV30|TRBJ1-2|NA
CACDHRTEPTYGYTF
TGTGCCTGCGACCATAGGACGGAGCCCACCTATGGCTACACCTTC
>NA|TRBV6-5|TRBJ1-3|NA
CASSSTRVSGNTIYF
TGTGCCAGCAGTTCCACAAGGGTTTCTGGAAACACCATATATTTT
>NA|TRBV4-1|TRBJ2-5|NA
CASRRMGQETQYF
TGCGCCAGCAGGAGGATGGGACAAGAGACCCAGTACTTC
>NA|TRBV4-3|TRBJ2-7|NA
CASSQSIDSRGAGSREQYF
TGCGCCAGCAGCCAATCTATCGATTCAAGAGGAGCAGGGTCCAGGGAGCAGTACTTC
>NA|TRBV4-2|TRBJ2-2|once
CASSQVTLSGNTGELFF
TGTGCCAGCAGCCAAGTCACGTTATCAGGGAACACCGGGGAGCTGTTTTTT
>TRBD1|TRBV7-2|TRBJ1-2|NA
CASSLDGTGRGGYTF
TGTGCCAGCAGCTTAGACGGGACAGGCCGGGGTGGCTACACCTTC
>NA|TRBV7-8|TRBJ1-1|NA
CASSLRGAAGYTEAFF
TGTGCCAGCAGCTTAAGGGGGGCAGCAGGATACACTGAAGCTTTCTTT
>TRBD1|TRBV19|TRBJ1-5|NA
CAKTGTDSNQPQHF
TGTGCCAAAACCGGGACAGATTCCAATCAGCCCCAGCATTTT
>TRBD2|TRBV7-3|TRBJ2-1|NA
CASSLGLDYNEQFF
TGTGCCAGCAGCTTGGGACTAGATTACAATGAGCAGTTCTTC
>TRBD1|TRBV4-2|TRBJ2-3|few
CASSQDWGQGTGTDTQYF
TGTGCCAGCAGCCAAGATTGGGGACAGGGTACGGGCACAGATACGCAGTATTTT
>TRBD2|TRBV28|TRBJ2-7|NA
CASSLPKRESSYEQYF
TGTGCCAGCAGCCTCCCCAAGCGGGAGAGCTCCTACGAGCAGTACTTC
>NA|TRBV19|TRBJ1-2|NA
CASSNGIPGVSGYTF
TGTGCCAGTAGTAACGGGATACCGGGGGTGAGCGGCTACACCTTC
>TRBD1|TRBV11-2|TRBJ1-6|NA
CASSLGQGGSPLHF
TGTGCCAGCAGCTTAGGACAGGGAGGTTCACCCCTCCACTTT
>TRBD1|TRBV29-1|TRBJ2-3|NA
CSVGRMTGGYTQYF
TGCAGCGTCGGCCGTATGACAGGGGGCTATACGCAGTATTTT
>NA|TRBV30|TRBJ2-1|NA
CAWSMQGPNEQFF
TGTGCCTGGAGTATGCAGGGGCCAAATGAGCAGTTCTTC
>NA|TRBV9|TRBJ1-1|NA
CASSPQELRFENTEAFF
TGTGCCAGCAGCCCACAGGAGCTTAGATTCGAGAACACTGAAGCTTTCTTT
>NA|TRBV2|TRBJ1-6|once
CASALGTLNSPLHF
TGTGCCAGCGCTCTGGGGACACTTAATTCACCCCTCCACTTT
>NA|TRBV7-6|TRBJ2-7|NA
CASSSPEQGTNEQYF
TGTGCCAGCAGCTCACCTGAACAGGGAACTAACGAGCAGTACTTC
>NA|TRBV2|TRBJ1-1|NA
CASSTDSNTEAFF
TGTGCCAGCAGTACGGACAGCAACACTGAAGCTTTCTTT
>NA|TRBV28|TRBJ2-2|NA
CASRTTANTGELFF
TGTGCCAGCCGGACCACCGCGAACACCGGGGAGCTGTTTTTT
>NA|TRBV2|TRBJ1-5|NA
CASSVGRPQHF
TGTGCCAGCAGTGTGGGTCGCCCCCAGCATTTT
>NA|TRBV7-9|TRBJ1-2|NA
CASSLDRGYTF
TGTGCCAGCAGCTTAGATAGGGGCTACACCTTC
>NA|TRBV7-9|TRBJ1-2|once
CASSREAARGYTF
TGTGCCAGCAGCAGAGAGGCAGCGAGGGGCTACACCTTC
>NA|TRBV6-5|TRBJ1-2|NA
CASSRTVFGDGYTF
TGTGCCAGCAGTAGGACAGTTTTCGGAGATGGCTACACCTTC
>NA|TRBV27|TRBJ1-6|once
CASSFEGDNSPLHF
TGTGCCAGCAGTTTTGAGGGGGATAATTCACCCCTCCACTTT
>TRBD2|TRBV5-1|TRBJ2-7|NA
CASSPTAGGAAGSYEQYF
TGCGCCAGCAGCCCAACGGCGGGGGGCGCGGCGGGCTCCTACGAGCAGTACTTC
>TRBD1|TRBV6-6|TRBJ1-6|NA
CASSRQGPAPNSPLHF
TGTGCCAGCAGTCGACAGGGTCCAGCCCCTAATTCACCCCTCCACTTT
>NA|TRBV10-3|TRBJ1-5|NA
CAISESLRELYSNQPQHF
TGTGCCATCAGTGAGTCTTTGAGGGAGCTCTATAGCAATCAGCCCCAGCATTTT
>NA|TRBV15|TRBJ2-7|many
CATSRDEFSEQYF
TGTGCCACCAGCAGAGATGAGTTTTCCGAGCAGTACTTC
>NA|TRBV2|TRBJ2-3|NA
CASSDSTFSTASTDTQYF
TGTGCCAGCAGTGATTCGACTTTTAGTACAGCTAGCACAGATACGCAGTATTTT
>NA|TRBV18|TRBJ2-3|NA
CASSPTSDTQYF
TGTGCCAGCTCACCGACCTCAGATACGCAGTATTTT
>NA|TRBV27|TRBJ1-2|NA
CASRSLTGNLEANYGYTF
TGTGCCAGCAGGTCTCTTACAGGGAATCTAGAGGCTAACTATGGCTACACCTTC
>NA|TRBV28|TRBJ1-5|once
CASSSNPAYSNQPQHF
TGTGCCAGCAGTTCAAATCCAGCGTACAGCAATCAGCCCCAGCATTTT
>NA|TRBV28|TRBJ1-5|NA
CASSPSGVQPQHF
TGTGCCAGCTCCCCTTCAGGGGTTCAGCCCCAGCATTTT
>TRBD1|TRBV7-9|TRBJ1-2|NA
CASSLGRGLTPGGYTF
TGTGCCAGCAGCTTAGGCAGGGGGCTGACCCCAGGTGGCTACACCTTC
>TRBD2|TRBV6-5|TRBJ2-7|NA
CASSYSRAGGREQYF
TGTGCCAGCAGTTACTCGAGGGCGGGGGGGCGCGAGCAGTACTTC
>TRBD2|TRBV11-3|TRBJ2-3|NA
CASSIGGTTDTQYF
TGTGCCAGCAGCATCGGGGGGACCACAGATACGCAGTATTTT
>TRBD1|TRBV6-1|TRBJ1-1|NA
CASSEGDRGAEAFF
TGTGCCAGCAGTGAAGGGGACAGGGGCGCTGAAGCTTTCTTT
>TRBD2|TRBV15|TRBJ2-2|once
CATSRRSSGGTTGELFF
TGTGCCACCAGCAGAAGATCTAGCGGGGGGACCACCGGGGAGCTGTTTTTT